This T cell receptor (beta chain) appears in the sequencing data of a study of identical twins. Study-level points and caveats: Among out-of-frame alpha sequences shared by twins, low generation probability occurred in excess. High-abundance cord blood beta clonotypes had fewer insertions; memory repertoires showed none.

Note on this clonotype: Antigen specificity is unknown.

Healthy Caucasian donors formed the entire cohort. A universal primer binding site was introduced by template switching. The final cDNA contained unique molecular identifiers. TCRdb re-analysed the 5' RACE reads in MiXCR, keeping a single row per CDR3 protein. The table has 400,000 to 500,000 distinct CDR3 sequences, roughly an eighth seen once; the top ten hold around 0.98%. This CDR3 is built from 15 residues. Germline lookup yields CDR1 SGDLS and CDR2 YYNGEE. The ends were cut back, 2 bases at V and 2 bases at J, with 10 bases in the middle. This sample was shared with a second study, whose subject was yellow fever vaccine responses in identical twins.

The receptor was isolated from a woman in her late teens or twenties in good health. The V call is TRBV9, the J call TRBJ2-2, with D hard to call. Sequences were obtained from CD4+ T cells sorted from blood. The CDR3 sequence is CASSVSGSNTGELFF. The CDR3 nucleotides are TGTGCCAGCAGCGTTTCCGGGTCCAACACCGGGGAGCTGTTTTTT.